These 8 T cell receptor beta chains were sequenced from one sample in a study of T-cell reconstitution after alpha-beta-depleted transplantation in children. Unique molecular identifiers were incorporated into the prepared TCRbeta library. MiXCR, applied by TCRdb to the PCR reads, yields one record per CDR3 protein. The data hold roughly 300,000 distinct CDR3 sequences, with approximately 10% observed a single time. Sequenced here: peripheral blood, sampled 180 days after TCRalphabeta/CD19-depleted stem cell transplant. These receptors all come from a male patient aged 2 to 10 who had a stem cell transplant for chronic granulomatous disease, so the T cells may come from the graft donor.

The sample holds many counts of this clonotype. The chain links TRBV5-5 to TRBJ1-6; possibly TRBD1 for D (6 bases). V was pared by 0 bases and J by 8 bases, with 18 bases between. The CDR3 totals 17 residues. Germline V gives CDR1 SGHKS, CDR2 YYEKEE (reference sequence). In DNA, the CDR3 is TGTGCCAGCAGCTTGGTTAGTATTCGGACAGCGGATTCACCCCTCCACTTT. Translation: CASSLVSIRTADSPLHF.

This clonotype occurred many times. The rearrangement uses TRBV7-9 and TRBJ1-5; the D is unclear. CDR3 length equals 13 residues. CDR1 and CDR2 (germline): SEHNR, FQNEAQ (reference sequence). V was trimmed by 3 bases and J by 9 bases, leaving 12 bases between them. The DNA of the CDR3 is TGTGCCAGCAGCTTGGATTTAAGTGGGCCCCAGCATTTT. It yields the protein CASSLDLSGPQHF.

This clonotype was recorded many times. The J gene is TRBJ2-7, the V gene TRBV6-5; D is perhaps TRBD1 (7 bases). The CDR3 has 14 residues. From germline, CDR1 is MNHEY and CDR2 SVGAGI. V was cut by 3 bases and J by 9 bases, with 18 bases left in between. This chain's CDR3 is CASSYLPGGAGQYF. CDR3 sequence (DNA): TGTGCCAGCAGTTATCTCCCAGGGGGAGCGGGGCAGTACTTC.

This clonotype came up many times. This rearrangement joins TRBV12-3 or TRBV12-4 to TRBJ1-3; D unresolved. This CDR3 is 13 amino acids long. V was clipped by 5 bases and J by 7 bases, with 12 bases between them. The CDR3 region is CASSVTGVNTIYF. CDR3 bases: TGTGCCAGCAGTGTAACCGGGGTGAACACCATATATTTT.

By proportion, this clonotype is medium-sized (0.01 to 0.1%). The chain links TRBV28 to TRBJ2-5; TRBD2 agrees at 8 bases. The CDR3 totals 14 residues. Germline CDR1 and CDR2: MDHEN and SYDVKM. The V and J ends lost 6 bases and 3 bases, in that order; junction bases with no gene match: 6. Written as DNA, the CDR3 is TGTGCCAGCAGCTCCGGAGCGGGGGAAGAGACCCAGTACTTC. Its protein product is CASSSGAGEETQYF.

This clonotype was counted many times. The chain couples TRBV11-1 to TRBJ1-2; D ambiguous. Trimming left V 3 bases short and J 4 bases short, with 9 bases between. The CDR3 totals 13 residues. In germline, CDR1 is SGHAT, CDR2 FQDESV (reference sequence). CDR3 nucleotides: TGTGCCAGCAGCTTCGGGGTGACCTATGGCTACACCTTC. Amino acid sequence: CASSFGVTYGYTF.

This clonotype was observed many times. This rearrangement joins TRBV12-3 or TRBV12-4 to TRBJ1-5; D not certain. The CDR3 runs to 13 residues. Trimming shortened V by 3 bases and J by 7 bases, and 10 bases separated the two germline ends. CDR3 sequence (DNA): TGTGCCAGCAGTTTGAATCTCGTACAGCCCCAGCATTTT. It yields the protein CASSLNLVQPQHF.

The table lists this clonotype with a few counts. The chain combines TRBV3-1 with TRBJ2-2; the match to TRBD2 covers 10 bases. Germline lookup yields CDR1 LGHDT and CDR2 YNNKEL (reference sequence). This CDR3 is built from 17 residues. Trimming cost V 1 base and J 13 bases; bases outside gene matches: 15. The DNA of the CDR3 is TGTGCCAGCAGCCAAGTGATAGCGGGGGGTCTTCCCCAGGGGCTGTTTTTT. It translates to CASSQVIAGGLPQGLFF.